These 28 T cell receptor beta chains came from one sample sequenced in a study of T cell changes during pregnancy in multiple sclerosis. Clones were read by immunoSEQ multiplex PCR, and TCRdb kept only the in-frame ones, dropping some. The sample has 35,000 or so clones, 91% seen once; the top ten hold 2.8%. The sequencing here drew on CD4+ T cells from peripheral blood mononuclear cells, taken in the third trimester of pregnancy. These receptors originate from a female donor in good health, enrolled as a control in a pregnancy study.

The gene calls are TRBV27 and TRBJ1-4, with a tentative D call TRBD1 (5 bases). Trimming removed 4 bases at V and 11 bases at J, with 20 bases between. CDR3 length equals 15 residues. Germline V gene data show CDR1 as MNHEY and CDR2 as SMNVEV (reference sequence). Here the CDR3 reads CASSSLGTRLQKLFF. The DNA for the CDR3 is TGTGCCAGCAGTTCGCTGGGGACTCGTCTGCAGAAACTGTTTTTT.

This clone is termed medium-sized (0.01 to 0.1%). This chain uses TRBV6-5 with TRBJ2-2, with D perhaps TRBD1 (5 bases). This CDR3 is 14 amino acids long. Germline V gene data show CDR1 as MNHEY and CDR2 as SVGAGI. Trimming left V 7 bases short and J 6 bases short, with 15 bases between. CDR3 residues: CASKAIREAGELFF. In DNA, the CDR3 is TGTGCCAGCAAGGCGATCAGGGAAGCCGGGGAGCTGTTTTTT.

A few counts support this clone. V and J are TRBV7-8 and TRBJ2-1; 7 nucleotides align to TRBD2. Trimming cost V 5 bases and J 6 bases; bases outside gene matches: 13. From germline, CDR1 is SGHVS and CDR2 FQNEAQ. CDR3 length equals 16 residues. The CDR3 bases are TGTGCCAGCAGCCCCCCCGGGCGGGAGTCGCTCAATGAGCAGTTCTTC. Amino acids: CASSPPGRESLNEQFF. Full variable domain (missing parts from reference TRBV7-8 and TRBJ2-1): GAGVSQSPRYKVAKRGQDVALRCDPISGHVSLFWYQQALGQGPEFLTYFQNEAQLDKSGLPSDRFFAERPEGSVSTLKIQRTQQEDSAVYLCASSPPGRESLNEQFFGPGTRLTVL.

The chain uses TRBV5-1 and TRBJ1-4; tentative D call: TRBD1 (5 bases). CDR1 SGHRS and CDR2 YFSETQ come from the germline V gene. V lost 1 base and J lost 4, with 8 bases in between. The CDR3 is made up of 14 amino acids. The CDR3 bases are TGCGCCAGCAGCTTGCAGGGCTATAATGAAAAACTGTTTTTT. This codes for CASSLQGYNEKLFF.

The chain joins TRBV4-1 to TRBJ2-5; 8 nucleotides align to TRBD2. V shed 0 bases and J 5 bases; nucleotides not matched to a gene: 14. Germline V CDR1 and CDR2: MGHRA, YSYEKL. The CDR3 covers 18 residues. CDR3 in amino acids: CASSQETAGGGFRETQYF. CDR3 bases: TGCGCCAGCAGCCAAGAAACGGCCGGGGGGGGCTTTCGGGAGACCCAGTACTTC.

This rearrangement joins TRBV29-1 to TRBJ1-2; perhaps TRBD1 as D (6 bases). CDR1 and CDR2 from the germline V gene are SQVTM and ANQGSEA. The CDR3 totals 12 residues. Trimming pared 6 bases from V and 6 bases from J, leaving 14 bases between. Written as DNA, the CDR3 is TGCAGCGTGGACAGTATTATAGATGGCTACACCTTC. It specifies CSVDSIIDGYTF.

This chain connects TRBV2 to TRBJ1-5; maybe TRBD1 (5 bases). The CDR3 totals 14 residues. V was clipped by 2 bases and J by 7 bases, with 12 bases between them. The germline V gene has CDR1 SNHLY and CDR2 FYNNEI. CDR3 in amino acids: CASSEQGFWQPQHF. The CDR3 DNA follows: TGTGCCAGCAGTGAACAGGGATTCTGGCAGCCCCAGCATTTT.

This sequence joins TRBV7-2 and TRBJ1-1; possible D gene TRBD1, 5 bases. Per the germline V gene, CDR1 is SGHTA and CDR2 is FQGNSA. The V gene lost 5 bases and the J gene lost 1 base, with 17 bases spanning the gap. This CDR3 has 16 residues. The DNA of the CDR3 is TGTGCCAGCAGCGAGCACAGACAAAGGGGGAACACTGAAGCTTTCTTT. It is translated as CASSEHRQRGNTEAFF.

This sequence joins TRBV21-1 and TRBJ2-1; the table's D call TRBD2 went unverified against the DNA. TRBV21-1 is classified as a pseudogene. This CDR3 spans 17 amino acids. CDR3 in amino acids: CASSSRWVRRSYNEQFF. CDR3 sequence (DNA): TGTGCCAGCAGCAGCCGGTGGGTGAGGAGGTCCTACAATGAGCAGTTCTTC.

This clone was picked up one time. The chain couples TRBV5-8 to TRBJ1-5, with D perhaps TRBD1 (6 bases). V was trimmed by 2 bases and J by 0 bases, leaving 9 bases between them. Germline V gives CDR1 SGHTS, CDR2 YDEGEE. The length of the CDR3 is 15 residues. The CDR3 sequence is CASSFQGISNQPQHF. The CDR3 DNA reads as TGTGCCAGCAGCTTTCAGGGGATTAGCAATCAGCCCCAGCATTTT.

This chain uses TRBV28 with TRBJ2-3, with 11 bases lining up with TRBD1. V was pared by 5 bases and J by 4 bases, with 2 bases of the junction left unmatched. The CDR3 is 14 amino acids. Germline V gene data show CDR1 as MDHEN and CDR2 as SYDVKM. The CDR3 DNA is TGTGCCAGCAGTAGGACAGGGGGCGCAGATACGCAGTATTTT. Translated: CASSRTGGADTQYF.

This rearrangement joins TRBV6-1 to TRBJ2-7, with D possibly TRBD1 on 6 matching bases. Trimming cost V 1 base and J 3 bases, with 16 bases left between them. The CDR3 loop spans 16 amino acids. Germline loops: CDR1 MNHNS, CDR2 SASEGT. CDR3 sequence reads: CASSEGLGQLDYEQYF. The CDR3 region has the DNA TGTGCCAGCAGTGAAGGCCTCGGACAGTTGGACTACGAGCAGTACTTC.

The gene calls are TRBV10-2 and TRBJ1-1; TRBD1 aligns across 7 bases. The junction had 6 bases not matched to a gene; V was cut back by 6 bases and J by 2 bases. In germline, CDR1 is WSHSY, CDR2 SAAADI. CDR3 size: 14 residues. This CDR3 is CASRVDRVNTEAFF. Written as DNA, the CDR3 is TGCGCCAGCAGGGTCGACAGGGTAAACACTGAAGCTTTCTTT.

This clone has only one observation. CDR3 loop: CASSQLGQSYEQYF. DNA for the CDR3: TGCGCCAGCAGCCAATTAGGACAGTCCTACGAGCAGTACTTC. The genes are TRBV4-3 and TRBJ2-7; maybe TRBD1 (6 bases). Per the germline V gene, CDR1 is LGHNA and CDR2 is YSLEER. Deletions cut 2 bases from V and 1 base from J, with 9 bases between. The CDR3 consists of 14 residues.

The V gene is TRBV5-1, the J gene TRBJ1-1, with 8 bases identical to TRBD1. Germline V gene data show CDR1 as SGHRS and CDR2 as YFSETQ. Unmatched junction bases numbered 10, after V lost 4 bases and J lost 11 bases. The CDR3 consists of 13 residues. Here the CDR3 DNA reads TGCGCCAGCAGCCCAGGACAGGGATGGGGGGCTTTCTTT. The encoded protein is CASSPGQGWGAFF.

This rearrangement joins TRBV19 to TRBJ2-7; TRBD2 matches at 12 bases. In germline, CDR1 is LNHDA, CDR2 SQIVND (reference sequence). The CDR3 sequence is 19 residues long. V dropped 5 bases and J dropped 6; count of bases not matched to a gene: 20. CDR3 residues: CASSGVGGRLAGDLGEQYF. In DNA form, the CDR3 reads TGTGCCAGTAGTGGAGTGGGCGGTAGACTAGCGGGGGACCTCGGCGAGCAGTACTTC.

The chain couples TRBV6-5 to TRBJ2-1; unclear D gene. The CDR3 spans 12 residues. Germline V gene lookup returns CDR1 MNHEY and CDR2 SVGAGI. V was clipped by 7 bases and J by 10 bases, with 14 bases between them. CDR3 residues: CASNPPPGEQFF. The CDR3 bases are TGTGCCAGCAACCCGCCCCCCGGGGAGCAGTTCTTC.

The rearrangement uses TRBV7-2 and TRBJ2-3; 11 nucleotides agree with TRBD2. The CDR3 contains 16 residues. Trimming removed 5 bases from V and 3 bases from J; junction bases left unmatched: 7. Germline CDR1 SGHTA, CDR2 FQGNSA. The CDR3 is CASSRTSGLRTDTQYF. CDR3 nucleotides: TGTGCCAGCAGCCGGACTAGCGGGTTGAGGACAGATACGCAGTATTTT.

The chain couples TRBV2 to TRBJ2-1, with D possibly TRBD2 on 6 matching bases. CDR3 length: 13 residues. The germline gives CDR1 SNHLY, CDR2 FYNNEI. V lost 11 bases and J lost 6, with 17 bases in between. CDR3 coding DNA: TGTGCCGGATCCAGGGCGGGACCCAATGAGCAGTTCTTC. Its translation: CAGSRAGPNEQFF.

The genes are TRBV28 and TRBJ2-5; maybe TRBD2 (6 bases). CDR1 is MDHEN and CDR2 is SYDVKM in the germline V gene. The CDR3 length is 16 residues. Trimming took off 6 bases at V and 5 bases at J, with 22 bases between the two ends. DNA for the CDR3: TGTGCCAGCAGCCCCAACCGGGACTCACGCGGGGAGACCCAGTACTTC. It yields the protein CASSPNRDSRGETQYF. Together with reference TRBV28 and TRBJ2-5, the CDR3 gives the full variable domain: DVKVTQSSRYLVKRTGEKVFLECVQDMDHENMFWYRQDPGLGLRLIYFSYDVKMKEKGDIPEGYSVSREKKERFSLILESASTNQTSMYLCASSPNRDSRGETQYFGPGTRLLVL.

The chain joins TRBV4-1 to TRBJ2-1; unclear D gene. Germline assignment: CDR1 MGHRA and CDR2 YSYEKL. This CDR3 spans 14 amino acids. Trimming left V 2 bases short and J 2 bases short, with 7 bases between. The CDR3 nucleotides are TGCGCCAGCAGCCAACAGACAACCTACAATGAGCAGTTCTTC. Translating gives CASSQQTTYNEQFF.

V and J are TRBV5-4 and TRBJ1-1, with D possibly matching TRBD1 (5 bases). Germline CDR1 is SGHNT and CDR2 is YYREEE (reference sequence). Trimming took 0 bases from V and 6 from J, leaving 9 bases between them. The CDR3 covers 13 residues. The CDR3 protein is CASSLGQKSEAFF. The CDR3, as DNA: TGTGCCAGCAGCTTGGGACAGAAATCTGAAGCTTTCTTT.

The V gene is TRBV19, the J gene TRBJ2-6; tentatively, D is TRBD1 (6 bases). Trimming stripped 9 bases from V and 0 bases from J, with 18 bases between. This CDR3 spans 17 amino acids. Germline V CDR1 and CDR2: LNHDA, SQIVND (reference sequence). The CDR3 protein is CASQGDTLNSGANVLTF. The CDR3 region has the DNA TGTGCCAGCCAAGGGGACACACTGAACTCTGGGGCCAACGTCCTGACTTTC.

The rearrangement uses TRBV7-2 and TRBJ2-7; 14 positions agree with TRBD2. The V gene's germline CDR1 is SGHTA and CDR2 FQGNSA. This CDR3 has 14 amino acids. Germline trimming cut 3 bases from V and 6 bases from J; bases unmatched to any gene: 1. The CDR3 sequence: CASSLGLAGAEQYF. In DNA form, the CDR3 reads TGTGCCAGCAGCTTGGGACTAGCGGGGGCCGAGCAGTACTTC.

This chain uses TRBV11-2 with TRBJ2-1; TRBD2 aligns across 10 bases. V dropped 2 bases and J dropped 3; count of bases not matched to a gene: 10. The CDR3 totals 18 residues. Germline V gives CDR1 SGHAT, CDR2 FQNNGV. For the CDR3, the DNA is TGTGCCAGCAGCTTAAGGTCGGCTAGCGGGGGATACTACAATGAGCAGTTCTTC. As protein: CASSLRSASGGYYNEQFF.

The gene calls are TRBV27 and TRBJ2-7, with 7 bases identical to TRBD1. Trimming cost V 5 bases and J 4 bases; bases outside gene matches: 17. This CDR3 comprises 17 residues. The germline CDR1 and CDR2 sequences are MNHEY and SMNVEV (reference sequence). The CDR3 DNA follows: TGTGCCAGCAGTCTAAACGGATCTCCGGGACAGCCTTACGAGCAGTACTTC. Protein: CASSLNGSPGQPYEQYF.

This sequence joins TRBV7-2 and TRBJ1-5, with unresolved D. Germline assignment: CDR1 SGHTA and CDR2 FQGNSA. This CDR3 region has 15 residues. V lost 1 base and J lost 1, with 8 bases in between. CDR3 in DNA: TGTGCCAGCAGCTTAGGTGGTCTAAGCAATCAGCCCCAGCATTTT. Amino acid sequence: CASSLGGLSNQPQHF.

In its sample, this clone was seen once. This chain joins TRBV5-4 and TRBJ1-4; 9 nucleotides line up with TRBD1. V lost 0 bases, J lost 5 bases, and 5 bases stayed unmatched. This CDR3 has 16 residues. Germline V gene lookup returns CDR1 SGHNT and CDR2 YYREEE (reference sequence). CDR3 amino acids: CASSLAKTGGNEKLFF. In nucleotides, the CDR3 is TGTGCCAGCAGCTTGGCCAAGACAGGGGGAAATGAAAAACTGTTTTTT.